The 16 T cell receptor beta chains in this list originate from one sample, sequenced in a study of T cells expressing NK-cell markers. TCRdb reanalyzed the 5' RACE reads, giving one entry per CDR3 protein sequence and no DNA. The repertoire table contains 400,000 to 450,000 distinct CDR3 sequences. The sequenced material came from blood T cells: a sorted CD56 or NKG2C T cell subset, CD4+ or CD8+ T cells, or bulk PBMC T cells (not recorded which). The origin of the receptors is a woman aged 18 to 75 in good health.

The CDR3: CASSLAGEVYEQYF. The rearrangement joins TRBV12-3 or TRBV12-4 to TRBJ2-7. The CDR3 extends over 14 amino acids.

V usage is TRBV5-1 and J usage is TRBJ2-5; lacking DNA, the TRBD2 call made by TCRdb goes unchecked. This CDR3 is 14 amino acids long. Per the germline V gene, CDR1 is SGHRS and CDR2 is YFSETQ. The CDR3 sequence is CASRAGVLMETQYF. The whole variable domain, filled in from reference TRBV5-1 and TRBJ2-5, reads KAGVTQTPRYLIKTRGQQVTLSCSPISGHRSVSWYQQTPGQGLQFLFEYFSETQRNKGNFPGRFSGRQFSNSRSEMNVSTLELGDSALYLCASRAGVLMETQYFGPGTRLLVL.

This chain links TRBV6-4 with TRBJ2-1; TCRdb designates TRBD2, a call that cannot be tested without DNA. The CDR3 runs to 14 residues. Germline CDR1 reads MRHNA; CDR2 reads SNTAGT. The chain's CDR3 is CASSGTSGGSEQFF.

CDR3 sequence: CASSATGTKETQYF. The chain uses TRBV7-9 and TRBJ2-5; the TCRdb D gene call, TRBD1, has no DNA to confirm it. The length of the CDR3 is 14 residues. The germline CDR1 and CDR2 sequences are SEHNR and FQNEAQ (reference sequence).

This chain uses TRBV20-1 with TRBJ2-5; no DNA is available, so the TRBD2 call from TCRdb remains unchecked. The CDR3 loop spans 15 amino acids. From germline, CDR1 is DFQATT and CDR2 SNEGSKA (reference sequence). The CDR3 is CSASKWGTQQETQYF.

V gene TRBV4-1 combines with J gene TRBJ2-4; the D call of TRBD1 rests on TCRdb alone, since no DNA is present to check it. CDR1 is MGHRA, CDR2 YSYEKL, per germline. The CDR3 is made up of 17 amino acids. CDR3 protein: CASSQRGGGAAKNIQYF.

This rearrangement joins TRBV12-3 or TRBV12-4 to TRBJ1-4; there is no DNA to check the TCRdb D call of TRBD1. The CDR3 is 13 amino acids. CDR3 in amino acids: CASSTRQGLKLFF.

The V gene is TRBV28, the J gene TRBJ1-2. This CDR3 is 14 amino acids long. Germline CDR1 is MDHEN and CDR2 is SYDVKM. CDR3 amino acids: CASSFGPILYGYTF.

The genes are TRBV18 and TRBJ1-1; without DNA, the TCRdb call of TRBD1 cannot be checked. In germline, CDR1 is KGHSH, CDR2 LQKENI. CDR3 length: 15 residues. CDR3 in amino acids: CASSNLDRGNTEAFF.

V and J are TRBV29-1 and TRBJ2-2. Looked up from germline, CDR1 is SQVTM and CDR2 is ANQGSEA. CDR3 length: 14 residues. The CDR3 sequence is CSVEDLQGTGELFF.

The rearrangement links TRBV25-1 to TRBJ2-5; the TCRdb D gene call, TRBD1, has no DNA to confirm it. This CDR3 is built from 12 residues. Germline values: CDR1 MGHDK, CDR2 SYGVNS. CDR3 sequence: CASSDQGLTQYF.

The V call is TRBV7-2, the J call TRBJ2-5; TCRdb lists TRBD2, though no DNA is available to test this call. The length of the CDR3 is 17 residues. CDR1 SGHTA and CDR2 FQGNSA come from the germline V gene. The CDR3 sequence is CASSLRTRVQLLETQYF.

The V and J genes are TRBV25-1 and TRBJ2-3; the D call from TCRdb, TRBD2, cannot be confirmed without DNA. Per germline, CDR1 MGHDK and CDR2 SYGVNS. The CDR3 covers 19 residues. CDR3 region: CASSGSGTSGGGPTDTQYF.

The V and J genes are TRBV20-1 and TRBJ2-7; as DNA is missing, the TRBD1 call by TCRdb cannot be tested. The CDR3 totals 14 residues. CDR1 DFQATT and CDR2 SNEGSKA come from the germline V gene (reference sequence). CDR3 in amino acids: CSASHGARFYEQYF.

This chain connects TRBV29-1 to TRBJ2-3. This CDR3 region has 14 residues. Germline CDR1 SQVTM, CDR2 ANQGSEA. This CDR3 reads CSVEGSVSTDTQYF.

The chain joins TRBV7-9 to TRBJ2-3; TCRdb names TRBD1, which stays unverified in the absence of DNA. CDR3 size: 15 residues. Germline values: CDR1 SEHNR, CDR2 FQNEAQ (reference sequence). CDR3 protein: CASSALGGPADTQYF.